Listed below are T cell receptor beta chains from one sample, sequenced in a study of technical replicates of blood from a handful of donors. Repertoires were generated with immunoSEQ multiplex PCR, while TCRdb's copy carries only in-frame clones and drops some. Among tens of thousands of clones, 91% were seen once, and the ten largest hold about 0.36%. Sequencing used T cells isolated from PBMCs. The receptors originated from a human donor in good health. Some clones in this sample may be carry-over from other donors' samples. Both conserved end residues are trimmed from each CDR3. Each record gives: V gene, J gene, D gene, CDR3 protein. D genes are given only for firm matches.

>TRBV28|TRBJ2-3|NA
ASRDQGGSTDTQY
>TRBV6-5|TRBJ1-2|TRBD1
ASSPDRGGGYT
>TRBV9|TRBJ2-7|NA
ASSVAYGVYEQY
>TRBV4-1|TRBJ1-5|TRBD1
ASSQQAGQGFNQPQH
>TRBV28|TRBJ1-3|TRBD1
ASRAPGQGFSGNTIY
>TRBV19|TRBJ2-1|TRBD2
ASSIDSGISYNEQF
>TRBV6-4|TRBJ2-1|TRBD2
ASSDLAGGYNEQF
>TRBV28|TRBJ1-5|NA
ASSFRRGGLDQPQH
>TRBV5-4|TRBJ1-1|TRBD1
ASSRDRGRAEAF
>TRBV19|TRBJ2-5|NA
ASSIVGREETQY
>TRBV5-5|TRBJ2-5|NA
ASSLRSPQDQETQY
>TRBV7-9|TRBJ1-5|NA
ASSLERSQPQH
>TRBV29-1|TRBJ1-2|TRBD1
SADRIYRGVGYGYT
>TRBV5-5|TRBJ2-2|NA
ASSPTGNTGELF
>TRBV6-5|TRBJ2-5|NA
ASSQGRETQY
>TRBV6-5|TRBJ2-7|TRBD2
ASSYSISGGTYEQY
>TRBV5-4|TRBJ2-5|TRBD1
ASSLGGGEETQY
>TRBV6-1|TRBJ2-7|TRBD2
ASGTSPSAIEQY
>TRBV11-3|TRBJ1-1|TRBD1
ASSPRDRELGTEAF
>TRBV11-3|TRBJ1-6|NA
ASGTRNSPLH
>TRBV2|TRBJ2-1|NA
ASRSGASYNEQF
>TRBV14|TRBJ2-7|NA
ASSQIAPAYEQY
>TRBV7-2|TRBJ2-3|TRBD2
ASGRRAGTTDTQY
>TRBV4-1|TRBJ2-2|NA
ASTSYVGGGELF
>TRBV7-9|TRBJ2-1|TRBD1
ASSYAGTGNYNEQF
>TRBV6-1|TRBJ1-2|NA
ASSLLTGNYGYT
>TRBV4-1|TRBJ2-3|NA
ASSQDRLSFSQGPDTQY
>TRBV5-1|TRBJ2-5|TRBD1
ASSLGGTGRETQY
>TRBV11-2|TRBJ1-2|NA
ASSPTSRFGGYT
>TRBV5-1|TRBJ2-7|NA
ASSRAEMYEQY
>TRBV19|TRBJ2-7|TRBD2
ASSIGLAVGTYEQY
>TRBV2|TRBJ1-1|NA
ASSEPNTEAF
>TRBV5-4|TRBJ1-1|NA
ASSGVGGDREAF
>TRBV5-1|TRBJ2-2|NA
ASSQIGHKNTGELF
>TRBV4-2|TRBJ1-2|NA
ASSQDPGPNYGYT
>TRBV10-2|TRBJ2-1|TRBD2
ASGELAGVHEQF
>TRBV29-1|TRBJ2-7|TRBD2
SASSGINEQY
>TRBV2|TRBJ1-1|NA
ASSDGEAF
>TRBV9|TRBJ2-4|TRBD1
ASRPGGNNKNIQY
>TRBV30|TRBJ1-4|TRBD1
AWAQGMNEKLF
>TRBV29-1|TRBJ2-7|TRBD2
SVTGTRSVEQY
>TRBV5-6|TRBJ1-1|NA
ASREVTAPEAF
>TRBV10-1|TRBJ1-1|NA
ASSPSGGGQAF
>TRBV12-5|TRBJ1-1|NA
ASGLVGGTEAF
>TRBV6-1|TRBJ2-1|TRBD1
ASSEPDRVLSYNEQF
>TRBV4-1|TRBJ2-1|NA
ASSQETSRIEQF
>TRBV6-5|TRBJ2-7|TRBD1
ASRGQASYEQY
>TRBV4-1|TRBJ1-5|NA
ASSQPSGGLNQPQH
>TRBV4-2|TRBJ1-3|NA
ASSSRAGEAGNTIY
>TRBV30|TRBJ1-1|NA
AWTNTGTLAF